This TCR beta chain was identified in a study of graft-versus-host responses after intestinal transplantation. A note on this clone: The antigen remains unidentified.

Germline CDR1 GTSNPN, CDR2 SVGIG (reference sequence). The CDR3 totals 16 residues. V was trimmed by 1 base and J by 0 bases, leaving 13 bases between them. Sequencing used immunoSEQ multiplex PCR; TCRdb keeps in-frame clones, though not all of them. The table lists about 130,000 clones, 80% to 95% of them singletons, with 0.19% in the top ten. This chain links TRBV30 with TRBJ2-1, with D possibly matching TRBD2 (5 bases). This clonotype was obtained from a human donor who received an intestinal transplant. The sequencing used unstimulated CD4+ T cells sorted from spleen or lymph node cells, collected before intestinal transplant. The CDR3: CAWSGGSGSSYNEQFF. As DNA, the CDR3 is TGTGCCTGGAGTGGAGGAAGCGGCAGCTCCTACAATGAGCAGTTCTTC.